The 8 T cell receptor beta chains below all came from one sample that was sequenced in a study of CD8+ T cells in alopecia areata. Extracted from the samples, RNA was reverse transcribed into cDNA to serve as the sequencing template. The data were produced by immunoSEQ multiplex PCR, yet TCRdb's version contains in-frame clones alone and is incomplete. The table records about 200,000 clones, around 64% of them present only once. This sample's treatment: oral pan-JAK inhibitor, 5-10 mg twice daily. The sample here was CD4+ T cells sorted from blood, taken at approximately week 50, from a patient treated with tofacitinib. The receptors originated from a human donor with alopecia areata.

The chain recombines TRBV7-2 with TRBJ1-5; 10 bases are shared with TRBD1. From germline, CDR1 is SGHTA and CDR2 FQGNSA. This CDR3 is built from 16 residues. The junction had 4 bases not matched to a gene; V was cut back by 5 bases and J by 0 bases. For the CDR3, the DNA is TGTGCCAGCAGCCCCGGGACAGGGGTTAGCAATCAGCCCCAGCATTTT. Translation: CASSPGTGVSNQPQHF.

The V call is TRBV5-1, the J call TRBJ2-3; possible D gene TRBD2, 6 bases. The germline gives CDR1 SGHRS, CDR2 YFSETQ. This CDR3 has 15 residues. V was shortened by 0 bases and J by 2 bases, with 10 bases between the two germline ends. The CDR3: CASSLVGGNTDTQYF. CDR3 nucleotides: TGCGCCAGCAGCTTGGTCGGAGGGAACACAGATACGCAGTATTTT.

The chain employs TRBV29-1 and TRBJ1-1; D may be TRBD1 (6 bases). This CDR3 spans 13 amino acids. Germline CDR1 SQVTM, CDR2 ANQGSEA. The V end was cut by 5 bases, the J end by 3 bases, with 13 bases between. DNA of the CDR3: TGCAGCGTTTCCAGGGGAATGGACACTGAAGCTTTCTTT. Its protein product is CSVSRGMDTEAFF. The whole variable domain, remainder taken from reference TRBV29-1 and TRBJ1-1, is SAVISQKPSRDICQRGTSLTIQCQVDSQVTMMFWYRQQPGQSLTLIATANQGSEATYESGFVIDKFPISRPNLTFSTLTVSNMSPEDSSIYLCSVSRGMDTEAFFGQGTRLTVV.

The V gene is TRBV23-1, the J gene TRBJ1-4; D call uncertain. TRBV23-1 is marked as an open reading frame, function uncertain. The V and J ends lost 0 bases and 6 bases respectively, with 11 bases between them. This CDR3 has 15 amino acids. The CDR3 DNA sequence: TGCGCCAGCAGTCAATCAACGGGTTGGGATGAAAAACTGTTTTTT. Protein: CASSQSTGWDEKLFF.

This clone was detected many times. The CDR3 loop reads CASTRGPAGEQYF. The CDR3 DNA follows: TGTGCCAGCACTAGGGGTCCCGCTGGCGAGCAGTACTTC. The chain has TRBV28 and TRBJ2-7, with D tentatively TRBD1 (5 bases). This CDR3 contains 13 residues. V lost 7 bases, J lost 6 bases, and 16 bases lay in between. Per germline, CDR1 MDHEN and CDR2 SYDVKM. The full variable domain, with the rest looked up from reference TRBV28 and TRBJ2-7, is DVKVTQSSRYLVKRTGEKVFLECVQDMDHENMFWYRQDPGLGLRLIYFSYDVKMKEKGDIPEGYSVSREKKERFSLILESASTNQTSMYLCASTRGPAGEQYFGPGTRLTVT.

J is TRBJ2-3 and V is TRBV30; TRBD2 might be the D (6 bases). Trimming shortened V by 4 bases and J by 1 base, and 12 bases separated the two germline ends. Germline V lookup: CDR1 GTSNPN, CDR2 SVGIG (reference sequence). This CDR3 has 14 residues. The CDR3 DNA sequence: TGTGCCTGGACGAGACTAGTTGGCACAGATACGCAGTATTTT. Protein: CAWTRLVGTDTQYF.

V gene TRBV6-1 combines with J gene TRBJ1-2; D possibly corresponds to TRBD1 (6 bases). This CDR3 region has 13 residues. Germline V lookup: CDR1 MNHNS, CDR2 SASEGT. Trimming removed 10 bases at V and 4 bases at J, with 16 bases between. CDR3 in amino acids: CATVGHLVYGYTF. The CDR3 coding sequence is TGTGCCACCGTGGGACATCTTGTCTATGGCTACACCTTC.

This rearrangement joins TRBV5-6 to TRBJ1-2; D might be TRBD1 (5 bases). This CDR3 has 14 residues. Germline values: CDR1 SGHDT, CDR2 YYEEEE. V shed 3 bases and J shed 2 bases, with 11 bases lying between them. The CDR3 nucleotides are TGTGCCAGCAGCTCGATACAGGAAAACTATGGCTACACCTTC. It codes for CASSSIQENYGYTF.